Sequencing of this TCR beta chain was carried out in a study of blood T cell repertoires in COVID-19. In the study overall: The samples span acute and convalescent COVID-19 from the United States, Italy and Spain.

The CDR3 runs to 14 residues. Trimming shortened V by 5 bases and J by 6 bases, and 17 bases separated the two germline ends. Germline values: CDR1 MGHRA, CDR2 YSYEKL. Per the authors' pipeline: Reference gene primer amplification yielded estimated nucleated cell counts. Sequencing used immunoSEQ multiplex PCR; TCRdb keeps in-frame clones, though not all of them. V and J calls and clone size are those listed in that table; D and trimming were worked out from the DNA. The repertoire holds 90,000 to 130,000 clones, with around 90% as singletons. The sequencing sample was made of peripheral blood. The chain links TRBV4-1 to TRBJ2-7, with D tentatively TRBD2 (5 bases). The sequence was obtained from a human donor in a cohort sampled during active COVID-19. This CDR3 is CASSALIGVSEQYF. The CDR3, as DNA: TGCGCCAGCAGCGCACTGATCGGGGTTTCCGAGCAGTACTTC.